These T cell receptor beta chains were read from a single sample in a study of T cell responses to AZD1222 COVID-19 vaccine. Profiled with immunoSEQ multiplex PCR; TCRdb holds only in-frame clones, not every one. Of around 94,000 clones listed, less than 90% are singletons. The sample consisted of peripheral blood, taken on day 0 of AZD1222 vaccination. The receptors derive from an adult in good health. Both conserved end residues are part of each CDR3. Fields, in order: J gene, V gene, D gene, clone size, CDR3 protein, CDR3 DNA. D genes are given only for firm matches. For some rows the clone size is stated as once, few or many, or as a class when expanded; others skip it.

j_call: TRBJ1-6; v_call: TRBV7-2; d_call: TRBD1; clone_size: NA; cdr3_aa: CASSLGPGQGFSPLHF; cdr3_nt: TGTGCCAGCAGCTTGGGGCCGGGACAGGGATTTTCACCCCTCCACTTT
j_call: TRBJ1-4; v_call: TRBV2; d_call: NA; clone_size: NA; cdr3_aa: CASARGLANEKLFF; cdr3_nt: TGTGCCAGCGCACGGGGACTCGCTAATGAAAAACTGTTTTTT
j_call: TRBJ1-1; v_call: TRBV18; d_call: TRBD1; clone_size: NA; cdr3_aa: CASSPNRQGLGTEAFF; cdr3_nt: TGTGCCAGCTCACCCAACCGACAGGGCCTCGGCACTGAAGCTTTCTTT
j_call: TRBJ2-7; v_call: TRBV4-1; d_call: NA; clone_size: once; cdr3_aa: CASSQVSGSYEQYF; cdr3_nt: TGCGCCAGCAGCCAAGTGTCCGGTTCCTACGAGCAGTACTTC
j_call: TRBJ2-1; v_call: TRBV12-5; d_call: NA; clone_size: NA; cdr3_aa: CASGSPRQVYNEQFF; cdr3_nt: TGTGCTAGTGGTTCCCCCCGACAGGTTTACAATGAGCAGTTCTTC
j_call: TRBJ2-7; v_call: TRBV3-1/TRBV3-2; d_call: NA; clone_size: NA; cdr3_aa: CASSFRASHTYEQYF; cdr3_nt: TGTGCCAGCAGCTTCAGAGCTAGCCATACCTACGAGCAGTACTTC
j_call: TRBJ1-5; v_call: TRBV5-1; d_call: NA; clone_size: NA; cdr3_aa: CASSLEGVGDQPQHF; cdr3_nt: TGCGCCAGCAGCTTGGAGGGGGTAGGGGATCAGCCCCAGCATTTT
j_call: TRBJ1-5; v_call: TRBV11-3; d_call: NA; clone_size: NA; cdr3_aa: CASSLVTFVSRAHLAQHF; cdr3_nt: TGTGCCAGCAGCTTAGTTACTTTTGTAAGCAGGGCTCACTTGGCCCAGCATTTT
j_call: TRBJ1-2; v_call: TRBV6-2/TRBV6-3; d_call: NA; clone_size: NA; cdr3_aa: CASSYGGGLYGYTF; cdr3_nt: TGTGCCAGCAGTTACGGTGGGGGGCTCTACGGCTACACCTTC
j_call: TRBJ2-3; v_call: TRBV7-2; d_call: NA; clone_size: NA; cdr3_aa: CASSWSGGQGGDTQYF; cdr3_nt: TGTGCCAGCAGCTGGAGCGGGGGACAGGGCGGGGATACGCAGTATTTT
j_call: TRBJ1-1; v_call: TRBV13; d_call: NA; clone_size: NA; cdr3_aa: CASSQSGGWAFF; cdr3_nt: TGTGCCAGCAGCCAATCCGGGGGTTGGGCTTTCTTT
j_call: TRBJ1-5; v_call: TRBV19; d_call: NA; clone_size: NA; cdr3_aa: CASSIDLGKTGSRRPQHF; cdr3_nt: TGTGCCAGTAGTATAGATCTGGGGAAGACAGGCTCTCGCCGTCCCCAGCATTTT
j_call: TRBJ1-6; v_call: TRBV4-1; d_call: NA; clone_size: NA; cdr3_aa: CASSQVGIRSPLHF; cdr3_nt: TGCGCCAGCAGCCAAGTTGGCATCCGGTCACCCCTCCACTTT
j_call: TRBJ2-5; v_call: TRBV12-3/TRBV12-4; d_call: NA; clone_size: NA; cdr3_aa: CASSLGDLETQYF; cdr3_nt: TGTGCCAGCAGTTTAGGGGACTTAGAGACCCAGTACTTC
j_call: TRBJ1-2; v_call: TRBV19; d_call: NA; clone_size: few; cdr3_aa: CASSIGTASYGYTF; cdr3_nt: TGTGCCAGTAGTATAGGAACCGCCAGTTATGGCTACACCTTC
j_call: TRBJ2-1; v_call: TRBV19; d_call: TRBD2; clone_size: NA; cdr3_aa: CASSIAELASGAEQFF; cdr3_nt: TGTGCCAGTAGTATAGCGGAGTTGGCTAGCGGGGCCGAGCAGTTCTTC
j_call: TRBJ1-2; v_call: TRBV4-3; d_call: TRBD1; clone_size: NA; cdr3_aa: CASSQDIGTGGYTF; cdr3_nt: TGCGCCAGCAGCCAAGATATTGGGACAGGGGGCTACACCTTC
j_call: TRBJ1-3; v_call: TRBV2; d_call: NA; clone_size: NA; cdr3_aa: CASILRDGLLSGNTIYF; cdr3_nt: TGTGCCAGCATCCTCAGGGACGGCTTGCTCTCTGGAAACACCATATATTTT
j_call: TRBJ2-2; v_call: TRBV11-2; d_call: TRBD1; clone_size: once; cdr3_aa: CASSGQGSTGELFF; cdr3_nt: TGTGCCAGCAGCGGACAGGGTTCCACCGGGGAGCTGTTTTTT
j_call: TRBJ1-1; v_call: TRBV9; d_call: NA; clone_size: once; cdr3_aa: CASSGAGSTEAFF; cdr3_nt: TGTGCCAGCAGCGGGGCAGGGTCCACTGAAGCTTTCTTT
j_call: TRBJ1-6; v_call: TRBV7-3; d_call: NA; clone_size: NA; cdr3_aa: CASSKGSYSPLHF; cdr3_nt: TGTGCCAGCTCCAAGGGTTCTTATTCACCCCTCCACTTT
j_call: TRBJ2-7; v_call: TRBV4-1; d_call: TRBD1; clone_size: NA; cdr3_aa: CASSLGQGKSSYEQYF; cdr3_nt: TGCGCCAGCAGCCTTGGACAGGGGAAGAGCTCCTACGAGCAGTACTTC
j_call: TRBJ1-5; v_call: TRBV6-5; d_call: NA; clone_size: NA; cdr3_aa: CASNRVEQPQHF; cdr3_nt: TGTGCCAGCAACAGGGTGGAGCAGCCCCAGCATTTT
j_call: TRBJ1-2; v_call: TRBV3-1/TRBV3-2; d_call: NA; clone_size: NA; cdr3_aa: CASSQGFERGYTF; cdr3_nt: TGTGCCAGCAGCCAAGGTTTCGAAAGGGGGTACACCTTC
j_call: TRBJ1-2; v_call: TRBV12-5; d_call: NA; clone_size: NA; cdr3_aa: CASGRGPPYGYTF; cdr3_nt: TGTGCTAGTGGTAGGGGACCGCCATATGGCTACACCTTC
j_call: TRBJ1-2; v_call: TRBV29-1; d_call: TRBD1; clone_size: NA; cdr3_aa: CSAGTVYGYTF; cdr3_nt: TGCAGCGCTGGGACAGTCTATGGCTACACCTTC
j_call: TRBJ2-7; v_call: TRBV28; d_call: TRBD1; clone_size: NA; cdr3_aa: CASSPRWDRGLYEQYF; cdr3_nt: TGTGCCAGCAGTCCCCGCTGGGACAGGGGTCTCTACGAGCAGTACTTC
j_call: TRBJ1-1; v_call: TRBV30; d_call: NA; clone_size: NA; cdr3_aa: CAWSPGGTEAFF; cdr3_nt: TGTGCCTGGAGTCCGGGGGGCACTGAAGCTTTCTTT
j_call: TRBJ1-1; v_call: TRBV6-6; d_call: NA; clone_size: once; cdr3_aa: CASSYGGNTEAFF; cdr3_nt: TGTGCCAGCAGTTACGGGGGGAACACTGAAGCTTTCTTT
j_call: TRBJ2-2; v_call: TRBV6-1; d_call: NA; clone_size: NA; cdr3_aa: CASDSAGELFF; cdr3_nt: TGTGCCAGTGACTCCGCTGGGGAGCTGTTTTTT
j_call: TRBJ2-1; v_call: TRBV10-3; d_call: TRBD1; clone_size: NA; cdr3_aa: CAISETTGTGGSEQFF; cdr3_nt: TGTGCCATCAGTGAGACAACCGGGACAGGGGGCTCTGAGCAGTTCTTC
j_call: TRBJ1-1; v_call: TRBV2; d_call: NA; clone_size: NA; cdr3_aa: CASSDSFTGYTEAFF; cdr3_nt: TGTGCCAGCAGTGATTCTTTTACGGGATACACTGAAGCTTTCTTT
j_call: TRBJ2-1; v_call: TRBV7-2; d_call: NA; clone_size: NA; cdr3_aa: CASNHLSVSYNEQFF; cdr3_nt: TGTGCCAGCAACCACCTATCCGTCTCCTACAATGAGCAGTTCTTC
j_call: TRBJ2-1; v_call: TRBV6-4; d_call: TRBD2; clone_size: NA; cdr3_aa: CASSDPTRVGGASFVSEQFF; cdr3_nt: TGTGCCAGCAGTGATCCAACTAGGGTCGGGGGGGCTTCGTTCGTATCGGAGCAGTTCTTC
j_call: TRBJ1-6; v_call: TRBV9; d_call: NA; clone_size: few; cdr3_aa: CASQGPTGSPLHF; cdr3_nt: TGTGCCAGCCAAGGACCCACGGGGTCACCCCTCCACTTT
j_call: TRBJ2-1; v_call: TRBV3-1/TRBV3-2; d_call: NA; clone_size: NA; cdr3_aa: CASSQLAYNEQFF; cdr3_nt: TGTGCCAGCAGCCAACTAGCTTACAATGAGCAGTTCTTC
j_call: TRBJ2-5; v_call: TRBV7-2; d_call: NA; clone_size: NA; cdr3_aa: CASSLGLLGQETQYF; cdr3_nt: TGTGCCAGCAGCCTGGGACTTCTAGGGCAGGAGACCCAGTACTTC
j_call: TRBJ1-3; v_call: TRBV9; d_call: NA; clone_size: many; cdr3_aa: CASSVGVQGFSGNTIYF; cdr3_nt: TGTGCCAGCAGCGTAGGGGTTCAAGGTTTCTCTGGAAACACCATATATTTT
j_call: TRBJ2-1; v_call: TRBV2; d_call: TRBD2; clone_size: NA; cdr3_aa: CASRSTSGGAVNEQFF; cdr3_nt: TGTGCCAGCAGGTCGACTAGCGGGGGGGCCGTCAATGAGCAGTTCTTC
j_call: TRBJ1-5; v_call: TRBV27; d_call: TRBD1; clone_size: NA; cdr3_aa: CASSLGGTGNQPQHF; cdr3_nt: TGTGCCAGCAGTTTGGGGGGGACAGGGAATCAGCCCCAGCATTTT
j_call: TRBJ1-3; v_call: TRBV15; d_call: NA; clone_size: NA; cdr3_aa: CATSGRQTGNTIYF; cdr3_nt: TGTGCCACCAGCGGCCGACAGACTGGAAACACCATATATTTT
j_call: TRBJ2-3; v_call: TRBV5-1; d_call: NA; clone_size: few; cdr3_aa: CASSLGQSTDTQYF; cdr3_nt: TGCGCCAGCAGCTTGGGACAGAGCACAGATACGCAGTATTTT
j_call: TRBJ1-1; v_call: TRBV7-9; d_call: NA; clone_size: once; cdr3_aa: CASSHLGDPNTEAFF; cdr3_nt: TGTGCCAGCAGCCATCTAGGGGACCCGAACACTGAAGCTTTCTTT
j_call: TRBJ1-1; v_call: TRBV6-6; d_call: NA; clone_size: NA; cdr3_aa: CASSSRDNTEAFF; cdr3_nt: TGTGCCAGCAGTTCCAGGGATAACACTGAAGCTTTCTTT
j_call: TRBJ1-4; v_call: TRBV6-5; d_call: NA; clone_size: NA; cdr3_aa: CASSITPEGGKLFF; cdr3_nt: TGTGCCAGCAGTATAACCCCCGAGGGGGGAAAACTGTTTTTT
j_call: TRBJ1-5; v_call: TRBV2; d_call: NA; clone_size: NA; cdr3_aa: CASSLYRESGNQPQHF; cdr3_nt: TGTGCCAGCAGTCTCTACCGCGAGTCGGGCAATCAGCCCCAGCATTTT
j_call: TRBJ1-2; v_call: TRBV9; d_call: NA; clone_size: NA; cdr3_aa: CASSAVEAYGYTF; cdr3_nt: TGTGCCAGCAGCGCAGTGGAGGCCTATGGCTACACCTTC